What follows is one T cell receptor beta chain and its context. Its antigen remains unidentified. Researchers took RNA transcripts and amplified the TCR beta CDR3 regions from them. Primed by the HTBI set, a first-round RT-PCR was run on the TCR CDR3. One entry per CDR3 protein results from TCRdb running MiXCR on the multiplex PCR reads. This sample has just over 550,000 distinct CDR3 sequences, with just over 45% found just once. Trimming cost V 8 bases and J 5 bases; bases outside gene matches: 22. Germline CDR1 is WNHNN and CDR2 is SYGVQD (reference sequence). The CDR3 is 18 residues long. This entry comes from a study of T cells in Graves' hyperthyroidism and ophthalmopathy. General study findings and limits: The model foresaw ophthalmopathy a median around 6 months prior to onset.

Disease duration under 2 months; hyperthyroidism patients were aged 18 to 65. Sample: peripheral blood or thyroid tissue (not recorded which). The receptor was isolated from a woman in her late teens or twenties with Graves' hyperthyroidism. This rearrangement joins TRBV10-1 to TRBJ2-5, with TRBD2 matching over 8 bases. The DNA of the CDR3 is TGCGCCAGCTCCAAGAGGGGGGGGACTAGGGGAGAGGTTGAGACCCAGTACTTC. It yields the protein CASSKRGGTRGEVETQYF.